The entry below gives a single TCR beta chain sequence along with its context. What it binds is unknown. They ran version v3.0 of the immunoSEQ assay at survey level. Sequencing was performed with immunoSEQ multiplex PCR; in TCRdb, only in-frame clones are kept and a portion is missing. Seen here are tens of thousands of clones, approximately 84% observed once, and the top ten hold roughly 4.5%. This entry is derived from a study of long-term antiretroviral therapy in people with HIV. Study findings and constraints: Regardless of time point, clones expanded before ART dominated the repertoire.

Looked up from germline, CDR1 is SEHNR and CDR2 is FQNEAQ (reference sequence). The V gene lost 1 base and the J gene lost 11 bases, with 8 bases spanning the gap. The CDR3 has 11 residues. This material consisted of unsorted PBMCs, taken 0.5 years after starting antiretroviral therapy. The TCR was taken from a man in his late teens or twenties with HIV. The rearrangement uses TRBV7-9 and TRBJ1-1; D unclear. As DNA, the CDR3 is TGTGCCAGCAGCTTAGTGGGTGGGGCTTTCTTT. Translated, it gives CASSLVGGAFF.